Here is one TCR beta chain with its context. Distinct nucleotide sequences in the sample also encode this CDR3. This sample is drawn from a study of cytomegalovirus exposure and HLA in healthy donors. The CDR3 sequence is 15 residues long. CDR1 is MRHNA and CDR2 is SNTAGT in the germline V gene. The ends lost 0 bases at V and 7 bases at J; junction bases unmatched: 1. The PCR ran on 60 Vbeta and 13 Jbeta primers. The table came from immunoSEQ multiplex PCR; TCRdb's copy has only in-frame clones and leaves some out. In all, the sample yields about 83,000 clones. The specimen sequenced was PBMCs. The origin of this receptor is a man aged 18-30 years in good health and CMV-seropositive. This chain uses TRBV6-4 with TRBJ1-6, with 9 bases that match TRBD1. The CDR3 DNA sequence: TGTGCCAGCAGTGACTCCACAGGGGGCAATTCACCCCTCCACTTT. It specifies CASSDSTGGNSPLHF.